Listed below are T cell receptor beta chains from one sample, sequenced in a study of shared clonotypes between healthy human individuals. Profiled with immunoSEQ multiplex PCR; TCRdb holds only in-frame clones, not every one. The table includes about 2 million clones, roughly 96% detected once. The sample consisted of naive CD4+ T cells sorted from blood. These receptors came from a man between 18 and 29 years old in good health. CDR3s include the opening cysteine and the closing phenylalanine or tryptophan. A D gene is named only where the DNA matches it firmly. Rows give clone size only sometimes, using once, few, many, or a class for an expanded clone.

V	size	J	D	CDR3	DNA
TRBV28	NA	TRBJ2-7	NA	CASRGSNRYEQYF	TGTGCCAGCAGGGGGTCGAACCGCTACGAGCAGTACTTC
TRBV28	NA	TRBJ1-1	NA	CASSPMNTEAFF	TGTGCCAGCAGTCCCATGAACACTGAAGCTTTCTTT
TRBV6-1	NA	TRBJ2-1	NA	CASSDVPRRAYNEQFF	TGTGCCAGCAGTGACGTTCCGCGCCGGGCTTACAATGAGCAGTTCTTC
TRBV25-1	NA	TRBJ1-2	TRBD1	CAGSPHDRANGYTF	TGTGCCGGCAGTCCACACGACAGGGCAAACGGCTACACCTTC
TRBV10-3	NA	TRBJ2-3	NA	CAISESSGTLDTQYF	TGTGCCATCAGTGAGTCTAGCGGAACACTGGATACGCAGTATTTT
TRBV5-1	NA	TRBJ2-3	NA	CASSLSSASTDTQYF	TGCGCCAGCAGCTTATCTAGCGCTAGCACAGATACGCAGTATTTT
TRBV29-1	NA	TRBJ1-1	NA	CSVLSMNTEAFF	TGCAGCGTTTTGTCTATGAACACTGAAGCTTTCTTT
TRBV27	NA	TRBJ2-7	NA	CASSTFLGHEQYF	TGTGCCAGCAGTACGTTCCTGGGACACGAGCAGTACTTC
TRBV7-2	once	TRBJ2-3	TRBD2	CASSLSGGYTDTQYF	TGTGCCAGCAGCTTGAGCGGGGGATACACAGATACGCAGTATTTT
TRBV6-5	NA	TRBJ2-7	NA	CASSSTGPGSGEQYF	TGTGCCAGCAGTTCCACAGGGCCGGGGTCGGGGGAGCAGTACTTC
TRBV6-5	NA	TRBJ1-6	NA	CASSYSENSPLHF	TGTGCCAGCAGTTACTCAGAGAACTCACCCCTCCACTTT
TRBV5-1	NA	TRBJ2-7	NA	CASSSGLGMYEQYF	TGCGCCAGCAGCTCCGGACTCGGGATGTACGAGCAGTACTTC
TRBV29-1	NA	TRBJ2-7	TRBD1	CSAGDRGGEQYF	TGCAGCGCTGGGGACAGGGGAGGCGAGCAGTACTTC
TRBV6-1	NA	TRBJ2-7	NA	CASSVRRSYEQYF	TGTGCCAGCAGTGTTCGGCGCTCCTACGAGCAGTACTTC
TRBV6-8	NA	TRBJ1-5	NA	CASSRLYSNQPQHF	TGTGCCAGCAGTCGACTTTATAGCAATCAGCCCCAGCATTTT
TRBV19	NA	TRBJ2-5	NA	CASSIDPGQKLYF	TGTGCCAGTAGTATTGATCCCGGACAGAAATTGTACTTC
TRBV15	once	TRBJ1-4	NA	CATSRDLAGVNEKLFF	TGTGCCACCAGCAGAGATCTGGCAGGGGTAAATGAAAAACTGTTTTTT
TRBV29-1	NA	TRBJ2-2	NA	CSVEVSTINTGELFF	TGCAGCGTTGAAGTGTCCACAATTAACACCGGGGAGCTGTTTTTT
TRBV6-1	NA	TRBJ1-1	TRBD1	CASILQGMAEAFF	TGTGCCAGCATCCTACAGGGGATGGCTGAAGCTTTCTTT
TRBV6-6	once	TRBJ1-1	NA	CASSTQGNTEAFF	TGTGCCAGCAGTACTCAGGGGAACACTGAAGCTTTCTTT
TRBV5-1	NA	TRBJ1-1	NA	CASSLRDIDTEAFF	TGCGCCAGCAGCTTACGGGACATCGACACTGAAGCTTTCTTT
TRBV15	NA	TRBJ2-7	TRBD1	CATSSPGTGLGEQYF	TGTGCCACCAGCAGTCCCGGGACAGGGTTGGGCGAGCAGTACTTC
TRBV19	NA	TRBJ2-1	TRBD2	CASSTGTGTSGYNEQFF	TGTGCCAGTAGTACCGGGACAGGGACTAGCGGATACAATGAGCAGTTCTTC
TRBV5-1	NA	TRBJ2-1	TRBD2	CASRMGLSYNEQFF	TGCGCCAGTCGGATGGGACTATCCTACAATGAGCAGTTCTTC
TRBV25-1	NA	TRBJ2-3	TRBD1	CASSRGQGIDTQYF	TGTGCCAGCAGTCGGGGACAGGGCATAGATACGCAGTATTTT
TRBV4-3	NA	TRBJ1-4	NA	CASSQVMRRSSEKLFF	TGCGCCAGCAGCCAAGTCATGCGTCGATCATCGGAAAAACTGTTTTTT
TRBV11-2	NA	TRBJ2-1	TRBD1	CASSGRTGSYNEQFF	TGTGCCAGCAGCGGCCGGACAGGTTCCTACAATGAGCAGTTCTTC
TRBV5-4	NA	TRBJ2-5	TRBD1	CASSLEGAGRSQETQYF	TGTGCCAGCAGCTTGGAGGGGGCAGGAAGGAGTCAAGAGACCCAGTACTTC
TRBV5-8	NA	TRBJ1-5	NA	CASSYMGLGVNPNQPQHF	TGTGCCAGCAGCTACATGGGATTAGGGGTTAATCCCAATCAGCCCCAGCATTTT
TRBV6-6	NA	TRBJ2-2	NA	CATRDSNTGELFF	TGTGCCACCCGGGACTCCAACACCGGGGAGCTGTTTTTT
TRBV27	NA	TRBJ1-1	NA	CASRVGQKNTEAFF	TGTGCCAGCAGGGTCGGACAGAAGAACACTGAAGCTTTCTTT
TRBV7-9	NA	TRBJ2-3	NA	CASSPGPGDTRMADTQYF	TGTGCCAGCAGCCCGGGCCCCGGGGACACGCGAATGGCAGATACGCAGTATTTT
TRBV28	NA	TRBJ1-6	NA	CASSLSGTRDSPLHF	TGTGCCAGCAGTTTAAGTGGGACACGGGATTCACCCCTCCACTTT
TRBV5-1	NA	TRBJ2-3	TRBD2	CASSLLPGGVDTQYF	TGCGCCAGCAGCTTGTTGCCCGGGGGGGTCGATACGCAGTATTTT
TRBV11-2	NA	TRBJ2-2	TRBD1	CASSSSGTAGELFF	TGTGCCAGCAGCTCATCAGGGACAGCCGGGGAGCTGTTTTTT
TRBV14	NA	TRBJ2-5	NA	CASSQQTRGETQYF	TGTGCCAGCAGCCAACAGACACGGGGTGAGACCCAGTACTTC
TRBV5-4	once	TRBJ2-5	NA	CASSLDLETQYF	TGTGCCAGCAGCTTGGACCTGGAGACCCAGTACTTC
TRBV19	NA	TRBJ2-4	NA	CASSVSGTQYF	TGTGCCAGTAGTGTCTCGGGGACTCAGTACTTC
TRBV29-1	NA	TRBJ2-7	TRBD2	CSVEVRGLAPYEQYF	TGCAGCGTTGAGGTTCGGGGACTAGCGCCGTACGAGCAGTACTTC
TRBV27	NA	TRBJ2-7	NA	CASRSWGTYEQYF	TGTGCCAGCCGGTCATGGGGGACCTACGAGCAGTACTTC
TRBV9	NA	TRBJ1-3	TRBD1	CASSAGDSRGNTIYF	TGTGCCAGCAGCGCTGGGGACAGCCGAGGAAACACCATATATTTT
TRBV5-4	NA	TRBJ2-5	TRBD1	CASSLSQGAQETQYF	TGTGCCAGCAGCTTGTCACAGGGGGCCCAAGAGACCCAGTACTTC
TRBV30	NA	TRBJ2-1	NA	CAWSDREQFF	TGTGCCTGGAGTGATCGGGAGCAGTTCTTC
TRBV9	NA	TRBJ2-3	TRBD2	CASSETSGNNRGTDTQYF	TGTGCCAGCAGCGAAACTAGCGGGAACAATAGAGGCACAGATACGCAGTATTTT
TRBV19	NA	TRBJ2-3	TRBD2	CASSTPIRLAGADTQYF	TGTGCCAGTAGTACTCCCATCAGACTAGCGGGCGCAGATACGCAGTATTTT